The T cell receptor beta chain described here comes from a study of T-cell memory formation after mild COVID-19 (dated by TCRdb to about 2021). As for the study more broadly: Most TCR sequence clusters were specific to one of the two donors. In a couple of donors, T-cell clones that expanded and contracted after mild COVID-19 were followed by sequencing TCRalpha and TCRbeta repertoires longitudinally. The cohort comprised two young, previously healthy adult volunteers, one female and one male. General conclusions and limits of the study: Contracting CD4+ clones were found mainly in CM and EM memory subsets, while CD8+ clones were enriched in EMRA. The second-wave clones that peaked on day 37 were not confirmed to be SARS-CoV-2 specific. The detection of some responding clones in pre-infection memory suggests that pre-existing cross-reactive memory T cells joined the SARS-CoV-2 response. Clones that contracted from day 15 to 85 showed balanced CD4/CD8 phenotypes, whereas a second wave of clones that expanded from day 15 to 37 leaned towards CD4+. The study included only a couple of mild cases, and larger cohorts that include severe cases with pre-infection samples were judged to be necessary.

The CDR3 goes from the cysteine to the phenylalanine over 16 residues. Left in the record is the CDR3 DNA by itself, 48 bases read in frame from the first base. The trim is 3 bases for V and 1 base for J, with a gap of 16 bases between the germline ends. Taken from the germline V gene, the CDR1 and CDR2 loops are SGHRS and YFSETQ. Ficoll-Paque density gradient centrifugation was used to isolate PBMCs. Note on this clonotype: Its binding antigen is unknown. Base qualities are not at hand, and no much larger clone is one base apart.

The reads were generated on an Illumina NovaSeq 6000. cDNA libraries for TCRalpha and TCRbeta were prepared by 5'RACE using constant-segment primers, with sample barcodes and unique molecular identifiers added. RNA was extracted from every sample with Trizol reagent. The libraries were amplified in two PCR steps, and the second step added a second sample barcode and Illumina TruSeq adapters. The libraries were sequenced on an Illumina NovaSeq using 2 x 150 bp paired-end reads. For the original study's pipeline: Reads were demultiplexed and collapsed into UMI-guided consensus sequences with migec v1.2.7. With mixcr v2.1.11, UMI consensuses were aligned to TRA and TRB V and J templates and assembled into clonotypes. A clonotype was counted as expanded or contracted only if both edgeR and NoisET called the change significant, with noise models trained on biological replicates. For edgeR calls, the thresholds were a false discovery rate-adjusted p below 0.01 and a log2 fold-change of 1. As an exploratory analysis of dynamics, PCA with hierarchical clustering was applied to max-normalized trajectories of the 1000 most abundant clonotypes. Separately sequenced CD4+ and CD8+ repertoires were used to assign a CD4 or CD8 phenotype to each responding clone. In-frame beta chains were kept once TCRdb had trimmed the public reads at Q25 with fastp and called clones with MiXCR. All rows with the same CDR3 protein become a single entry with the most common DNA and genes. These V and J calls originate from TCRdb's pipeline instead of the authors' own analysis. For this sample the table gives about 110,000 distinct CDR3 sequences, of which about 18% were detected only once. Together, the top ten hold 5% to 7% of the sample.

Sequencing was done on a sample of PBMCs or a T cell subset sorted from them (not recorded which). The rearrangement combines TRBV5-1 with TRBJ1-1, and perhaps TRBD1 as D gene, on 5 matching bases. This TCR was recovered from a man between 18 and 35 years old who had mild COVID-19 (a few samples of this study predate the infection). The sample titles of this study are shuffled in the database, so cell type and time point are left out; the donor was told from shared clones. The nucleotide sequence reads TGCGCCAGCAGCTCGAATCCAGGGTTAAAGAACACTGAAGCTTTCTTT. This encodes CASSSNPGLKNTEAFF.